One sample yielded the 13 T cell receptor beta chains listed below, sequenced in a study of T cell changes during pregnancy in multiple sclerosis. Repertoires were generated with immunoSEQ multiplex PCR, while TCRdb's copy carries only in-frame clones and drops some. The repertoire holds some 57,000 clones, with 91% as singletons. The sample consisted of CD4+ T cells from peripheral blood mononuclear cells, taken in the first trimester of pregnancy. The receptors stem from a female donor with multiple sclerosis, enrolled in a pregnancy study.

The CDR3: CASRERGGSTDTQYF. In DNA, the CDR3 is TGTGCCAGCAGAGAGCGGGGGGGCAGCACAGATACGCAGTATTTT. The rearrangement links TRBV2 to TRBJ2-3; 10 bases fit TRBD2. CDR1 is SNHLY and CDR2 is FYNNEI in the germline V gene. The CDR3 runs to 15 residues. The V and J ends lost 6 bases and 0 bases, in that order; junction bases with no gene match: 3.

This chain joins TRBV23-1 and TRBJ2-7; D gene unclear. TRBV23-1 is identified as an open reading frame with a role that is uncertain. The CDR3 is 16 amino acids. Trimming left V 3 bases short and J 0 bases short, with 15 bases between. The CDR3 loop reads CASSQAALPSSYEQYF. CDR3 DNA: TGCGCCAGCAGTCAGGCCGCCCTGCCTAGCTCCTACGAGCAGTACTTC.

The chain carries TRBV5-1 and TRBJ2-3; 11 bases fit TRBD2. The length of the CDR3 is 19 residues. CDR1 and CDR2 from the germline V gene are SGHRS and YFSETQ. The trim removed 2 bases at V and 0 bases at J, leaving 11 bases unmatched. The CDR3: CASSLISLAGGSSTDTQYF. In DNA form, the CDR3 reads TGCGCCAGCAGCTTAATAAGTCTAGCGGGGGGTTCTAGCACAGATACGCAGTATTTT. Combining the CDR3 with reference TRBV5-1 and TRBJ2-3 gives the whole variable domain KAGVTQTPRYLIKTRGQQVTLSCSPISGHRSVSWYQQTPGQGLQFLFEYFSETQRNKGNFPGRFSGRQFSNSRSEMNVSTLELGDSALYLCASSLISLAGGSSTDTQYFGPGTRLTVL.

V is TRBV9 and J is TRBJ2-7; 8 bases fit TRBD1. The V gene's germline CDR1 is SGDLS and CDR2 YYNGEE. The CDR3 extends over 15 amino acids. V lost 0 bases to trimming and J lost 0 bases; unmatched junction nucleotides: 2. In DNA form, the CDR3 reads TGTGCCAGCAGCGTAGGGGGGACAGGCTCCTACGAGCAGTACTTC. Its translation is CASSVGGTGSYEQYF.

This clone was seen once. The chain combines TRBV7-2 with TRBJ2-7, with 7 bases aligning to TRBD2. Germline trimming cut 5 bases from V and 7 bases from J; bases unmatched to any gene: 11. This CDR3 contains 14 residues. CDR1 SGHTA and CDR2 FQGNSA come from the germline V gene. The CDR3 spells CASSRERGPGEQYF. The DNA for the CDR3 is TGTGCCAGCAGCAGAGAGCGGGGACCGGGGGAGCAGTACTTC. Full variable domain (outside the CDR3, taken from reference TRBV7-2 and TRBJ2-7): GAGVSQSPSNKVTEKGKDVELRCDPISGHTALYWYRQSLGQGLEFLIYFQGNSAPDKSGLPSDRFSAERTGGSVSTLTIQRTQQEDSAVYLCASSRERGPGEQYFGPGTRLTVT.

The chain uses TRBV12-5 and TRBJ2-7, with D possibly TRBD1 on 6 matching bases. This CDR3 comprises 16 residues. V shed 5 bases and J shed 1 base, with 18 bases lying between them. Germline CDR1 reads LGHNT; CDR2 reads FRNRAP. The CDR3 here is CASGRYSGTTSYEQYF. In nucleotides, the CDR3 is TGTGCTAGTGGTCGATATTCCGGGACAACATCCTACGAGCAGTACTTC.

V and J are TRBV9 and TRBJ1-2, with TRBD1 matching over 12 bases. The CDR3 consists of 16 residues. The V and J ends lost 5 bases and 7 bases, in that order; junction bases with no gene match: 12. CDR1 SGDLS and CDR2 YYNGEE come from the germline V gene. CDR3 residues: CASRDRIGGQGAGYTF. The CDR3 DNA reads TGTGCCAGCAGGGATCGCATTGGGGGACAGGGGGCTGGCTACACCTTC.

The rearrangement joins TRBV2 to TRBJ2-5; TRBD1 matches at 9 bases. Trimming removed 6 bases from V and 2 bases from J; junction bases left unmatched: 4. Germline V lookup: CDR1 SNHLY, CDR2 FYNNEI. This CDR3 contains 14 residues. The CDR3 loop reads CASSQDRGQETQYF. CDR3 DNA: TGTGCCAGCAGCCAAGACAGGGGGCAAGAGACCCAGTACTTC.

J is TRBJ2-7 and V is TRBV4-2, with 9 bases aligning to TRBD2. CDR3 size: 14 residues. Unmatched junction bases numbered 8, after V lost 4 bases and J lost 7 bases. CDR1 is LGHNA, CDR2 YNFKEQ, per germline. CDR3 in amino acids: CASSLRSGGTEQYF. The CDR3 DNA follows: TGTGCCAGCAGCCTTCGCAGCGGGGGGACAGAGCAGTACTTC.

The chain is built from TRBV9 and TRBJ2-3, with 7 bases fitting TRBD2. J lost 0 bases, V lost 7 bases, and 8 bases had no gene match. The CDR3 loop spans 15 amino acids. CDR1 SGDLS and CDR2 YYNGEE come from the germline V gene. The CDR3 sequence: CASSLGLMSTDTQYF. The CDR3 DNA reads TGTGCCAGCTCTTTGGGACTAATGAGCACAGATACGCAGTATTTT.

The CDR3 DNA is TGTGCCAGCACCCGACTAGCGGGGGGTGCCTACGAGCAGTACTTC. It specifies CASTRLAGGAYEQYF. The chain joins TRBV6-6 to TRBJ2-7, with 13 bases fitting TRBD2. V lost 7 bases and J lost 2; bases outside the gene matches: 5. Germline-derived CDR1 and CDR2 are MNHNY and SVGAGI (reference sequence). CDR3 length equals 15 residues.

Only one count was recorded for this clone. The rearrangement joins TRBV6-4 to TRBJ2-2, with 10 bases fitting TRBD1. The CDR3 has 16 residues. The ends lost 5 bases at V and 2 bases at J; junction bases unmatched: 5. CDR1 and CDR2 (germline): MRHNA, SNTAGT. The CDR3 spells CASSLRTGGNTGELFF. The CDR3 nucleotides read TGTGCCAGCAGTCTTCGGACAGGGGGTAACACCGGGGAGCTGTTTTTT.

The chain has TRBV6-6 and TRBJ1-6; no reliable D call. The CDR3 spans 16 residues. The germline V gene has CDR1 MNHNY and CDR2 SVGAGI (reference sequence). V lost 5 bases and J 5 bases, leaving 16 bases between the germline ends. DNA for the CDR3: TGTGCCAGCAGTCCCACCTCGGTCCGGGATAATTCACCCCTCCACTTT. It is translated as CASSPTSVRDNSPLHF.